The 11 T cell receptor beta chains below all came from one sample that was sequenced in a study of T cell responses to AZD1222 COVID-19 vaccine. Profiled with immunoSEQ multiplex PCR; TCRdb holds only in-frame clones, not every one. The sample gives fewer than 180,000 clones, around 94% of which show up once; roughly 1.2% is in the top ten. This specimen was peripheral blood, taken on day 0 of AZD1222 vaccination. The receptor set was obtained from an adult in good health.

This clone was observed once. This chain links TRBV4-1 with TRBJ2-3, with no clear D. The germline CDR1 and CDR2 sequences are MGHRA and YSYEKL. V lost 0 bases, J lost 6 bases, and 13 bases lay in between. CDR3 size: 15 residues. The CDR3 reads CASSQDSNLEDTQYF. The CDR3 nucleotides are TGCGCCAGCAGCCAAGATTCGAACCTAGAGGATACGCAGTATTTT.

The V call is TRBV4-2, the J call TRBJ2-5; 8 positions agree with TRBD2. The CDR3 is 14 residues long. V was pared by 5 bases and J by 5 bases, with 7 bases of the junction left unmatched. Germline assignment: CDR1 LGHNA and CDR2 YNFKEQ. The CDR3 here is CASSGSGSKETQYF. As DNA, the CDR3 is TGTGCCAGCAGCGGAAGCGGGAGTAAGGAGACCCAGTACTTC.

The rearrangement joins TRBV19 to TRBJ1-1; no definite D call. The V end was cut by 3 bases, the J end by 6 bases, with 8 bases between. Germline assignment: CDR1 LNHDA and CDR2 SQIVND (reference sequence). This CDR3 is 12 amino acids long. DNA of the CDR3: TGTGCCAGTAGTATTGGTATCGCTGAAGCTTTCTTT. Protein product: CASSIGIAEAFF.

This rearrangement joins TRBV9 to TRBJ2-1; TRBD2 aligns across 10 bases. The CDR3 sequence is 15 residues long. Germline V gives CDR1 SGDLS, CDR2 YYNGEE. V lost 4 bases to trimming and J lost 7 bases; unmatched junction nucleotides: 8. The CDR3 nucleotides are TGTGCCAGCAGCCTCCTAGCGGGAGTTTTAAATGAGCAGTTCTTC. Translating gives CASSLLAGVLNEQFF.

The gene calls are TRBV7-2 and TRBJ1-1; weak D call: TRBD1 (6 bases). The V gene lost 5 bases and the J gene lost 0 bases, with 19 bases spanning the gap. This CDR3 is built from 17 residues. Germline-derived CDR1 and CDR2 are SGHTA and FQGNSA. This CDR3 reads CASSPRDIRVMNTEAFF. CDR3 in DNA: TGTGCCAGCAGCCCCCGGGACATACGCGTCATGAACACTGAAGCTTTCTTT.

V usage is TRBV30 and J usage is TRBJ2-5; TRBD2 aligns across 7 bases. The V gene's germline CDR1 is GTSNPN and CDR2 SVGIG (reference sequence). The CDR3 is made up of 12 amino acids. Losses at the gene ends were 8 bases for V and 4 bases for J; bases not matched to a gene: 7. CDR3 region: CAGTNSGETQYF. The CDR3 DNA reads TGTGCCGGGACTAACTCGGGAGAGACCCAGTACTTC.

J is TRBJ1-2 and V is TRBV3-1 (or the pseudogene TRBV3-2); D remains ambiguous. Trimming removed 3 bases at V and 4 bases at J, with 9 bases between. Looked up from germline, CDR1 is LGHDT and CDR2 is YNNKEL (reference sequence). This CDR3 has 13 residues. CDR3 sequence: CASSQSGPYGYTF. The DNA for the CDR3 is TGTGCCAGCAGCCAGAGCGGACCCTATGGCTACACCTTC.

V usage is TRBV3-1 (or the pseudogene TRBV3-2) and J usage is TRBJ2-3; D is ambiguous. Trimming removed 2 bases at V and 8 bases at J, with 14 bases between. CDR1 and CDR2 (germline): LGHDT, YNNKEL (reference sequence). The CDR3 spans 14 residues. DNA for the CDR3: TGTGCCAGCAGCCAACAACGCATGGTGGCTACGCAGTATTTT. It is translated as CASSQQRMVATQYF.

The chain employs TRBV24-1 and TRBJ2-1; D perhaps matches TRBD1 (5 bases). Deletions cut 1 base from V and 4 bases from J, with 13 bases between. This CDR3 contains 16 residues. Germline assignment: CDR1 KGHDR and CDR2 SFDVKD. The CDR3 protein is CATSDFGAEKYNEQFF. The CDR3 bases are TGTGCCACCAGTGATTTTGGGGCAGAAAAGTACAATGAGCAGTTCTTC.

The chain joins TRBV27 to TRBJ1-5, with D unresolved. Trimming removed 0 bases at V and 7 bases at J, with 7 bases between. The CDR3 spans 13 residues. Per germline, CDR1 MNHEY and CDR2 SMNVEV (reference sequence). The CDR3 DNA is TGTGCCAGCAGTTTATCCCGGGAACAGCCCCAGCATTTT. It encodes CASSLSREQPQHF.

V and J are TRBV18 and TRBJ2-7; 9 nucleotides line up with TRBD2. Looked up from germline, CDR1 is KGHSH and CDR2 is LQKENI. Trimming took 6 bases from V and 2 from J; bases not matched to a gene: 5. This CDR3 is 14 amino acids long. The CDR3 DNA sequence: TGTGCCAGCTCTAGGACTAGCGACCCCTACGAGCAGTACGTC. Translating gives CASSRTSDPYEQYV.